This TCR beta chain was sequenced in a study of long-term antiretroviral therapy in people with HIV. V was clipped by 4 bases and J by 0 bases, with 12 bases between them. CDR1 is SEHNR and CDR2 is FQNEAQ in the germline V gene (reference sequence). CDR3 size: 15 residues. Study-wide findings and caveats: Diversity remained lower than transplant donor controls, even though it increased after ART.

This clone has a handful of counts. Its matching antigen is unknown. Survey-level resolution applied to immunoSEQ assay v3.0. Assay: immunoSEQ multiplex PCR; the TCRdb copy retains only in-frame clones and omits some. The table lists more than 25,000 clones, approximately 86% of them singletons. This receptor was identified in a man aged 50 to 60 with HIV. V usage is TRBV7-9 and J usage is TRBJ1-2; weak D call: TRBD1 (5 bases). Source: unsorted PBMCs, taken approximately 5 years before starting antiretroviral therapy. CDR3 sequence reads: CASSYSDTSNYGYTF. The CDR3, as DNA: TGTGCCAGCAGCTATTCGGACACTTCTAACTATGGCTACACCTTC.